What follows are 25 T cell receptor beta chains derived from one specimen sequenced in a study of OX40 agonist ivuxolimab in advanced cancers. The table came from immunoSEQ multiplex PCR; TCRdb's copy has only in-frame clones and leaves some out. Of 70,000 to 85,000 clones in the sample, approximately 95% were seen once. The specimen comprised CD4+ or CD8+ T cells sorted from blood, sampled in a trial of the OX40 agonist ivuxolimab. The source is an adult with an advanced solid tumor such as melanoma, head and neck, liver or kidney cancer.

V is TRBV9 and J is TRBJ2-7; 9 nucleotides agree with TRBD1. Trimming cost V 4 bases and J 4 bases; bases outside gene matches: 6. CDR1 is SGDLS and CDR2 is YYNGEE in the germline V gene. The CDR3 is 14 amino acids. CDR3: CASSPGQGGYEQYF. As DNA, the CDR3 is TGTGCCAGCAGCCCGGGACAGGGTGGTTACGAGCAGTACTTC. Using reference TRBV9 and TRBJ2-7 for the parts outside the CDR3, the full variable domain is DSGVTQTPKHLITATGQRVTLRCSPRSGDLSVYWYQQSLDQGLQFLIQYYNGEERAKGNILERFSAQQFPDLHSELNLSSLELGDSALYFCASSPGQGGYEQYFGPGTRLTVT.

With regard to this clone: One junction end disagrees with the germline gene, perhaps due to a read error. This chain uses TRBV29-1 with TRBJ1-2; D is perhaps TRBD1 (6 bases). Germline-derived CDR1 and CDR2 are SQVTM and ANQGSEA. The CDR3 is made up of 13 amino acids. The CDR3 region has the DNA TGCAGCGTTAAAGAGACAGGCGTTGAGGGCTACACCTTC. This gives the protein CSVKETGVEGYTF.

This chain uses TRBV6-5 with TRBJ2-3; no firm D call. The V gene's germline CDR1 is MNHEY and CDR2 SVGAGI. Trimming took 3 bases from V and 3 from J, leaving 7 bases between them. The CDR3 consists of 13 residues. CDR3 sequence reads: CASSYISTDTQYF. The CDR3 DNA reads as TGTGCCAGCAGTTATATAAGTACAGATACGCAGTATTTT.

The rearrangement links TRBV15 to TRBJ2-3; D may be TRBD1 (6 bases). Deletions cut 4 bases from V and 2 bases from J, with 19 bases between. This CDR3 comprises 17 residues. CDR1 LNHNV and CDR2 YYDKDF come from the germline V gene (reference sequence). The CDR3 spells CATSIFPWQGHTDTQYF. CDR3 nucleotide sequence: TGTGCCACCAGCATATTCCCCTGGCAGGGGCACACAGATACGCAGTATTTT. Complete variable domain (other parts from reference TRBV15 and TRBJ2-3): DAMVIQNPRYQVTQFGKPVTLSCSQTLNHNVMYWYQQKSSQAPKLLFHYYDKDFNNEADTPDNFQSRRPNTSFCFLDIRSPGLGDTAMYLCATSIFPWQGHTDTQYFGPGTRLTVL.

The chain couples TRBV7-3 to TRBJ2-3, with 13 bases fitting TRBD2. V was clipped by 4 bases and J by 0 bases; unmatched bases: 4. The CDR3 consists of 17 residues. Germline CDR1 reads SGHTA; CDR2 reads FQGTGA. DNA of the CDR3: TGTGCCAGCAGCTCACTAGCGGGAGGGCCCAGCACAGATACGCAGTATTTT. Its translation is CASSSLAGGPSTDTQYF.

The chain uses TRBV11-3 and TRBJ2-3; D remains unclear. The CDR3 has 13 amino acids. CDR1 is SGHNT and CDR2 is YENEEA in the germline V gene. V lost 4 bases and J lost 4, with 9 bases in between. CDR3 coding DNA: TGTGCCAGCAGCTACTACAATGCAGATACGCAGTATTTT. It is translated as CASSYYNADTQYF.

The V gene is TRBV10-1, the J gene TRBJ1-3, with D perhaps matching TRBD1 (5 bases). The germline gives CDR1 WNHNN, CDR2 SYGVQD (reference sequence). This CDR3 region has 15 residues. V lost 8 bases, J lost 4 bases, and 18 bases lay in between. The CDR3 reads CASRRDPGRGNTIYF. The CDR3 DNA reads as TGCGCCAGCCGCAGGGACCCTGGGCGAGGAAACACCATATATTTT.

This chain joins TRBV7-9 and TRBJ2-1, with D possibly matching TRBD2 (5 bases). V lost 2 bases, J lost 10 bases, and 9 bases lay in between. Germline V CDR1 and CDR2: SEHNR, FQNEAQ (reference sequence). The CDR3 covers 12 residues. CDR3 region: CASSLPADEQFF. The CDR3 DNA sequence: TGTGCCAGCAGCTTACCAGCGGACGAGCAGTTCTTC.

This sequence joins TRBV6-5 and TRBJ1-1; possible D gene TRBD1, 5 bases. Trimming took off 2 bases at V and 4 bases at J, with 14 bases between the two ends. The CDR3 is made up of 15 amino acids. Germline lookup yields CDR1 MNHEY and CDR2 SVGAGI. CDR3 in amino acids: CASSYIRGWSTEAFF. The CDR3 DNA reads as TGTGCCAGCAGTTACATCCGGGGCTGGAGCACTGAAGCTTTCTTT.

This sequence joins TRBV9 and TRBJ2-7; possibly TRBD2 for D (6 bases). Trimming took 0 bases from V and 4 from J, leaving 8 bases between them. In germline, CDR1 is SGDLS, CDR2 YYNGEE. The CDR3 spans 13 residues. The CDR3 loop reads CASSVGAGYEQYF. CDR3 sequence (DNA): TGTGCCAGCAGCGTAGGGGCGGGATACGAGCAGTACTTC.

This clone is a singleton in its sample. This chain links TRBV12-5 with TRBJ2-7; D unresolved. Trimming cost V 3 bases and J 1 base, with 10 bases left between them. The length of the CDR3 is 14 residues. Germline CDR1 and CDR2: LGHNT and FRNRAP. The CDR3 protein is CASGFGGLSYEQYF. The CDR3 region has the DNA TGTGCTAGTGGTTTTGGCGGCCTTTCCTACGAGCAGTACTTC.

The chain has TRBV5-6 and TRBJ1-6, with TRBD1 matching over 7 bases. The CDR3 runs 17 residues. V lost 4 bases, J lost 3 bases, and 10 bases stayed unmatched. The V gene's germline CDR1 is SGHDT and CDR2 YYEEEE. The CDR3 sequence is CASSPAGGTVYNSPLHF. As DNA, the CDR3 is TGTGCCAGCAGCCCTGCTGGCGGGACAGTCTATAATTCACCCCTCCACTTT.

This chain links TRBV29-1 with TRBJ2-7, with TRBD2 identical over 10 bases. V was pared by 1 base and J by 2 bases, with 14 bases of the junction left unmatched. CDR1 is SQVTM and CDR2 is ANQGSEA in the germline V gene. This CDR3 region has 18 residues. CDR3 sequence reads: CSVEAGSDGLAVAYEQYF. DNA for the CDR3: TGCAGCGTTGAAGCCGGGAGTGACGGACTAGCGGTTGCCTACGAGCAGTACTTC.

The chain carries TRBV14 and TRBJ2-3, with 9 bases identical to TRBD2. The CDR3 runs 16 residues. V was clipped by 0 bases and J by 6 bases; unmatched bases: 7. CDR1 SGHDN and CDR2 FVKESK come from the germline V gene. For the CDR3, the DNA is TGTGCCAGCAGCCAAGATTGGGGCGGGAGGGCTGATACGCAGTATTTT. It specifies CASSQDWGGRADTQYF.

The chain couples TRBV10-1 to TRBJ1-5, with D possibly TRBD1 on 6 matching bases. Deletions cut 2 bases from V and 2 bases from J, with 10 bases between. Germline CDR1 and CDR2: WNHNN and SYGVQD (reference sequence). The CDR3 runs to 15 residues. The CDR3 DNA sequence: TGCGCCAGCAGTGAGGGGGACACCTGCAATCAGCCCCAGCATTTT. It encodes CASSEGDTCNQPQHF.

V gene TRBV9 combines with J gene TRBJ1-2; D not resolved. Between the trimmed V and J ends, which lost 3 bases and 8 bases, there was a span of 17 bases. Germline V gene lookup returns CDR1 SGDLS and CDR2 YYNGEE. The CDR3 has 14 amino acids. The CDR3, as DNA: TGTGCCAGCAGCGCGAGAGTCCTGAACCAAGGCTACACCTTC. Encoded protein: CASSARVLNQGYTF.

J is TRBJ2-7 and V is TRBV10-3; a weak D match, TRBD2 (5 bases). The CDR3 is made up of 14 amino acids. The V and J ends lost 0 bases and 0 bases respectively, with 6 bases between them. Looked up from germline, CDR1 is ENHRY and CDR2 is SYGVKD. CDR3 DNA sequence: TGTGCCATCAGTGAGTCACTAGACTCCTACGAGCAGTACTTC. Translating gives CAISESLDSYEQYF.

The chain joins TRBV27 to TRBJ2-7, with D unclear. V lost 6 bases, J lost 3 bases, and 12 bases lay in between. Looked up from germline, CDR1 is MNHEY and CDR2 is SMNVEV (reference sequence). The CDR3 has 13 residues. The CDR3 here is CASRAPGVYEQYF. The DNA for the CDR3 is TGTGCCAGCAGAGCCCCGGGCGTCTACGAGCAGTACTTC.

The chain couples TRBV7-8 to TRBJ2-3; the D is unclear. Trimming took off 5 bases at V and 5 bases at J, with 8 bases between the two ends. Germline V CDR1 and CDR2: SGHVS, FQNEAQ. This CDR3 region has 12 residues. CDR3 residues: CASSPGLDTQYF. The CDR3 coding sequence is TGTGCCAGCAGCCCCGGGTTAGATACGCAGTATTTT.

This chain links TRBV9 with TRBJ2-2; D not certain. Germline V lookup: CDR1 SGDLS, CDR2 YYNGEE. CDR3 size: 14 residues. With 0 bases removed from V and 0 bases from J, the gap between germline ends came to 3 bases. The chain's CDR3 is CASSVASNTGELFF. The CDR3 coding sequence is TGTGCCAGCAGCGTAGCGTCGAACACCGGGGAGCTGTTTTTT. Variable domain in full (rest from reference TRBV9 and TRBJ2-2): DSGVTQTPKHLITATGQRVTLRCSPRSGDLSVYWYQQSLDQGLQFLIQYYNGEERAKGNILERFSAQQFPDLHSELNLSSLELGDSALYFCASSVASNTGELFFGEGSRLTVL.

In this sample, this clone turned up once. CDR3: CTSSRTGLDLDEQYF. The CDR3, as DNA: TGCACCAGCAGTCGAACGGGACTAGATTTAGACGAGCAGTACTTC. This chain joins TRBV1 and TRBJ2-7; the table's D call, TRBD2, has no DNA check behind it. TRBV1 is a known pseudogene. The CDR3 extends over 15 amino acids.

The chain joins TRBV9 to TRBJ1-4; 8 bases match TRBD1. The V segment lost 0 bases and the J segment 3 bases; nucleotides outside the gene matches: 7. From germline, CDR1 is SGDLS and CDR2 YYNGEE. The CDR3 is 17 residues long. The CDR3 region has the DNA TGTGCCAGCAGCGTAGAAGGGGCAGGGGGCTCTAATGAAAAACTGTTTTTT. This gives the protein CASSVEGAGGSNEKLFF.

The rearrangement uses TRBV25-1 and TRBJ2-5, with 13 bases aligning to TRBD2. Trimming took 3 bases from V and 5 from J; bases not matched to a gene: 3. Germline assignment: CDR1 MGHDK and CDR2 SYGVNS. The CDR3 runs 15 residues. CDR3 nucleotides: TGTGCCAGCAGTGAGACTAGCGGGAGGTATGAGACCCAGTACTTC. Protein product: CASSETSGRYETQYF. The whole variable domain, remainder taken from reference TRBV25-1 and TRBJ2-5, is EADIYQTPRYLVIGTGKKITLECSQTMGHDKMYWYQQDPGMELHLIHYSYGVNSTEKGDLSSESTVSRIRTEHFPLTLESARPSHTSQYLCASSETSGRYETQYFGPGTRLLVL.

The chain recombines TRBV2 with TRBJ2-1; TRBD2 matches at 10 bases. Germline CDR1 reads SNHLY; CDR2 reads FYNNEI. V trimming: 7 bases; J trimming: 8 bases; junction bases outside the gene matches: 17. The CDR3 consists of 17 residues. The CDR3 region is CASTTRASGRWVDEQFF. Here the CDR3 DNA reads TGTGCCAGCACCACACGGGCTAGCGGGAGATGGGTCGATGAGCAGTTCTTC.

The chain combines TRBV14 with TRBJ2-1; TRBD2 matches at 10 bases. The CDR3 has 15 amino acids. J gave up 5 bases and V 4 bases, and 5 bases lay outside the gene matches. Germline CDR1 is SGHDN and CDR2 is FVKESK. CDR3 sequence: CASSLGLAANNEQFF. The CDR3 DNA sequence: TGTGCCAGCAGCCTCGGACTAGCGGCGAACAATGAGCAGTTCTTC.